This T cell receptor beta chain derives from a study of blood T cell repertoires in COVID-19 (TCRdb year 2020). Regarding the study in general: The collaborator samples originated in the United States, Italy and Spain and spanned the acute and convalescent phases of COVID-19. Samples were obtained from the ongoing ImmuneRACE study (first 160 participants) and from 1,254 subjects provided by 6 global collaborators. The repertoires were released in a freely available public database meant as a resource for research on the immune response to SARS-CoV-2. HLA class I and class II types, where available, came from metadata supplied by the sample provider rather than from assay-based typing. The prospective study material was composed of cDNA or gDNA derived from T cells, B-cell-depleted T cells, or PBMCs. The dataset comprised deeply sampled blood TCRbeta repertoires from subjects exposed to, actively infected with, or recovered from COVID-19. Sample metadata almost always included a de-identified subject ID, COVID-19 status, age in years and sex.

V is cut back by 0 bases and J by 4 bases, with 7 bases in the junction unmatched. According to the germline V gene, CDR1 reads SGDLS and CDR2 reads YYNGEE. The CDR3, cysteine through phenylalanine, is 15 amino acids long. The DNA shown is the 45-base CDR3, in frame from base 1. Here is what the overall study found, with its caveats: The amount of clinical and demographic metadata varied by source and participant and was provided uncurated.

TCRbeta CDR3 regions were amplified from genomic DNA by means of the immunoSEQ Assay, a bias-controlled multiplex PCR. In the original analysis: Within the assay, amplification of reference gene primers was used to estimate how many nucleated cells each sample contained. Sequence reads were collapsed and filtered to measure the absolute abundance of every unique TCRbeta CDR3 rearrangement. Productive Simpson clonality was computed per sample as the square root of Simpson's diversity index over productive rearrangements. The table was pulled from immuneACCESS by TCRdb, which kept in-frame rearrangements only. Such tables lose some clones; where checked, under half of the loss comes from unresolved V genes, and the rest has no known cause. V, J and clone size derive from that table, while D and trimming were established from the DNA sequence. A total of under 250,000 clones appear in this sample, approximately 85% of them only once. The top ten hold about 2.5% of the sample.

Of note for this clone: No antigen is known for it. Base qualities are missing; no much larger clone stands one base away.

In Seattle, one collaborating source enrolled patients while the infection was active and tracked those patients longitudinally over the course of disease. Collaborating institutions collected whole blood in K2EDTA tubes following their own protocols. For TCRbeta analysis, collaborators shipped samples in one of three forms: frozen whole blood, isolated PBMCs, or DNA extracted from either of those sample types. The rearranged chain carries TRBV9 and TRBJ2-7, and TRBD2 matches 7 of the central bases. Sequencing was carried out using peripheral blood. The source is a woman aged 65 to 85 with COVID-19, enrolled during active disease. At the DNA level, the sequence is TGTGCCAGCAGCGTAGGTAGCGGGTGGCATTACGAGCAGTACTTC. Translated, it gives CASSVGSGWHYEQYF. The CDR3 plus the reference TRBV9 and TRBJ2-7 genes for the other parts give the full variable domain: DSGVTQTPKHLITATGQRVTLRCSPRSGDLSVYWYQQSLDQGLQFLIQYYNGEERAKGNILERFSAQQFPDLHSELNLSSLELGDSALYFCASSVGSGWHYEQYFGPGTRLTVT.